The entry below describes one T cell receptor beta chain. Its antigen is not known. Only in-frame clones appear in the TCRdb table, and some are missing; sequencing was by immunoSEQ multiplex PCR. The repertoire includes about 2.4 million clones, 85% to 95% of them detected once, and about 0.13% sits in the top ten. The source of the sample is a study of shared clonotypes between healthy human individuals. Study results and caveats: Sequencing of the sorted subsets was shown by rarefaction to be incomplete despite large depth. Collection of samples was limited to blood; tissue repertoires likely differ.

The CDR3 runs 14 residues. CDR1 and CDR2 (germline): GTSNPN, SVGIG (reference sequence). The V and J ends lost 0 bases and 3 bases respectively, with 11 bases between them. Each sample came from a Caucasian adult donor living in Nashville, Tennessee. The CD4+ fraction was divided into a CD45RA+ naive subset and a CD45RA-negative memory subset. The chain is built from TRBV30 and TRBJ1-2, with D hard to call. This receptor was identified in a man aged 18 to 30 in good health. Sequenced: naive CD4+ T cells sorted from blood. Subset denoted: CD45RA+ positively selected. CDR3 loop: CAWSVAWGDYGYTF. The DNA of the CDR3 is TGTGCCTGGAGTGTAGCGTGGGGAGACTATGGCTACACCTTC.